This TCR beta chain was observed in a study of tumor-infiltrating lymphocytes in primary liver carcinoma. Study-wide findings and caveats: Pairs of tumor regions overlapped more than tumor-adjacent and tumor-blood pairs did.

The CDR3 has 13 amino acids, counting both end residues. Germline CDR1 and CDR2: MNHEY and SVGEGT. Germline DNA was also extracted, while the blood RNA originated from unsorted whole blood. Details on this clonotype: Antigen specificity is unknown. This may be a read error: a much more frequent sequence differs by one nucleotide. The DNA is left out, because the CDR3 cannot be placed on it with certainty; the CDR3 is given as TCRdb lists it.

The template, roughly 0.45 ug total RNA, yielded TCR beta cDNA made with a constant-region primer. Three nested multiplex PCR rounds, a slightly modified ARM-PCR method, built the TCR beta libraries. Primers for the first two PCR rounds were TRBV1-TRBV30 forward primers and a C-beta reverse primer (about 9 cycles per round). TCRdb reanalysed the multiplex PCR reads using MiXCR and keeps one entry per CDR3 protein. The table shows 300,000 to 350,000 distinct CDR3 sequences, with 65% occurring only once. The sequence was collected from a man aged 35 to 55 with primary liver carcinoma and hepatitis B virus infection. The sequenced sample was peripheral blood. The rearrangement joins TRBV6-2 or TRBV6-3 to TRBJ2-1; the table's D call TRBD2 went unverified against the DNA. The CDR3 spells CASSSSEGVSKFF.